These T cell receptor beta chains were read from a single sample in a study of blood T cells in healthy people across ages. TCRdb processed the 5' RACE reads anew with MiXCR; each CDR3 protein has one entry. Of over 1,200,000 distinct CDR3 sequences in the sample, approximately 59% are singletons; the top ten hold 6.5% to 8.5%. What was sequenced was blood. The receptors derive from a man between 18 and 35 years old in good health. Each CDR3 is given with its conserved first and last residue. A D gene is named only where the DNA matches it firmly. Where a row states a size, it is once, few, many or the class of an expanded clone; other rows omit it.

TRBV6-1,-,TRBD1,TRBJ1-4,CASSETHSGTGGEKLFF,TGTGCCAGCAGTGAAACTCACAGCGGGACAGGGGGAGAAAAACTGTTTTTT
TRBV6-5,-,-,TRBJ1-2,CASTNGGGDGYTF,TGTGCCAGCACCAACGGGGGAGGGGATGGCTACACCTTC
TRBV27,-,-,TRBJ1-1,CASTGELNTEAFF,TGTGCCAGCACGGGGGAGTTGAACACTGAAGCTTTCTTT
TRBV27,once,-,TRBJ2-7,CASSFQQDSYEQYF,TGTGCCAGCAGTTTCCAACAGGACTCCTACGAGCAGTACTTC
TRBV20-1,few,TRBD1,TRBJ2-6,CSASSGQAFSGANVLTF,TGCAGTGCTAGTTCGGGACAGGCCTTCTCTGGGGCCAACGTCCTGACTTTC
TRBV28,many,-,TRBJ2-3,CASSSPPDTQYF,TGTGCCAGCAGTTCCCCCCCAGATACGCAGTATTTT
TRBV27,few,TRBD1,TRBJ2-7,CASSLFSGTGQYEQYF,TGTGCCAGCAGTTTGTTCTCCGGGACAGGGCAATACGAGCAGTACTTC
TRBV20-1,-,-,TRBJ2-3,CSARDMSGWGTDTQYF,TGCAGTGCTAGAGATATGTCGGGCTGGGGCACAGATACGCAGTATTTT
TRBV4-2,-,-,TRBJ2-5,CASSPGPHTLETQYF,TGTGCCAGCAGCCCCGGGCCCCATACGTTGGAGACCCAGTACTTC
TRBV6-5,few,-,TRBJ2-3,CASIDSDTQYF,TGTGCCAGCATTGACTCGGATACGCAGTATTTT
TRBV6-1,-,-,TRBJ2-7,CASKDAIYEQYF,TGTGCCAGCAAGGACGCCATCTACGAGCAGTACTTC
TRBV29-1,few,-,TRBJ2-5,CSVDGETQYF,TGCAGCGTTGATGGTGAGACCCAGTACTTC
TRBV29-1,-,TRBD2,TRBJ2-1,CSVGPGLAGFRSQFF,TGCAGCGTTGGTCCGGGACTAGCGGGATTTAGGTCGCAGTTCTTC
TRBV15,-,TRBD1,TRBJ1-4,CATSRRTGGYSSNEKLFF,TGTGCCACCAGCAGAAGGACAGGGGGATATAGCTCTAATGAAAAACTGTTTTTT
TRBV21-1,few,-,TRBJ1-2,CASDTGRENGYTF,TGTGCCAGCGATACAGGGAGGGAGAACGGCTACACCTTC
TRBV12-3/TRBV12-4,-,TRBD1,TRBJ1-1,CASRTGGTANTEAFF,TGTGCCAGCAGGACAGGGGGCACGGCGAACACTGAAGCTTTCTTT
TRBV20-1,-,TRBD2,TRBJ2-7,CSASSLTSGGASPEREQYF,TGCAGTGCTAGTTCATTGACTAGCGGGGGGGCCTCCCCTGAGAGGGAGCAGTACTTC
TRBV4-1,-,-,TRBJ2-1,CASSQEQFIAPYNEQFF,TGCGCCAGCAGCCAGGAACAATTCATAGCTCCCTACAATGAGCAGTTCTTC
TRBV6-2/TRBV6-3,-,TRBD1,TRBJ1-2,CASSSPGTEYGHTF,TGTGCCAGCAGTTCTCCAGGGACAGAATATGGCCACACCTTC
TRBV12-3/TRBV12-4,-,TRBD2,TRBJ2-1,CASSLIAGGPSEQFF,TGTGCCAGCAGTTTAATAGCGGGAGGGCCCTCTGAGCAGTTCTTC
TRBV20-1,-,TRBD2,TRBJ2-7,CSATGLELAEQYF,TGCAGTGCTACTGGACTAGAACTCGCCGAGCAGTACTTC
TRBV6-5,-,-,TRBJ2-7,CASSSAYKYEQYF,TGTGCCAGCAGTTCAGCCTATAAGTACGAGCAGTACTTC
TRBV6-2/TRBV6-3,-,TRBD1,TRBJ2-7,CAIQGLPYEQYF,TGTGCCATACAGGGGCTCCCCTACGAGCAGTACTTC
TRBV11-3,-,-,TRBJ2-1,CASSLEGAATEQFF,TGTGCCAGCAGCTTAGAGGGGGCGGCAACAGAGCAGTTCTTC
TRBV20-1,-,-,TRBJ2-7,CSARVPGLIYEQYF,TGCAGTGCTAGAGTTCCAGGGCTGATCTACGAGCAGTACTTC
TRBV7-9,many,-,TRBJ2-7,CASSSLSEQYF,TGTGCCAGCAGTTCGCTTAGCGAGCAGTACTTC
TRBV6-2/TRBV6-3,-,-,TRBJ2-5,CASSLVRGLEETQYF,TGTGCCAGCAGTTTGGTGCGGGGGCTTGAGGAGACCCAGTACTTC
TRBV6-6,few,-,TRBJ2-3,CASSYQGATDTQYF,TGTGCCAGCAGTTACCAAGGGGCCACAGATACGCAGTATTTT
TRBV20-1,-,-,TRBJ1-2,CSASGQPGYGYTF,TGCAGTGCATCCGGACAGCCGGGCTATGGCTACACCTTC
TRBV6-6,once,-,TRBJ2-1,CASSLLGVSEQFF,TGTGCCAGCAGTTTACTAGGGGTAAGCGAGCAGTTCTTC
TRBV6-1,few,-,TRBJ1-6,CASSEDLDNSPLHF,TGTGCCAGCAGTGAAGACCTGGACAATTCACCCCTCCACTTT
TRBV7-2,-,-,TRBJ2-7,CASSSARVGGAYEQYF,TGTGCCAGCAGCTCCGCGAGGGTGGGCGGGGCGTACGAGCAGTACTTC
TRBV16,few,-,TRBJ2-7,CASSPYGQGYEQYF,TGTGCCAGCAGCCCTTACGGGCAGGGCTACGAGCAGTACTTC
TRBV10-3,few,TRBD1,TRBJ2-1,CATTQDRGVEQFF,TGTGCCACCACCCAGGACAGGGGGGTTGAGCAGTTCTTC
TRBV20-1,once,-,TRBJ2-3,CSAPRTPSTDTQYF,TGCAGTGCTCCCCGGACACCTAGCACAGATACGCAGTATTTT
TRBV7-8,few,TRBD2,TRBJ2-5,CASSLTGTRDETQYF,TGTGCCAGCAGCCTTACAGGGACTAGGGACGAGACCCAGTACTTC
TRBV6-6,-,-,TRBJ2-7,CASGHRETGTPYEQYF,TGTGCCAGCGGCCACCGGGAGACAGGAACCCCCTACGAGCAGTACTTC
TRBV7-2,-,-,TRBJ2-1,CASSFKFF,TGTGCCAGCAGCTTTAAGTTCTTC
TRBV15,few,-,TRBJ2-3,CATSRRLVTDTQYF,TGTGCCACCAGCAGACGACTGGTCACAGATACGCAGTATTTT
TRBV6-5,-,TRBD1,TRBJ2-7,CASSYSGQGLDEQYF,TGTGCCAGCAGTTACTCTGGACAGGGCCTAGACGAGCAGTACTTC